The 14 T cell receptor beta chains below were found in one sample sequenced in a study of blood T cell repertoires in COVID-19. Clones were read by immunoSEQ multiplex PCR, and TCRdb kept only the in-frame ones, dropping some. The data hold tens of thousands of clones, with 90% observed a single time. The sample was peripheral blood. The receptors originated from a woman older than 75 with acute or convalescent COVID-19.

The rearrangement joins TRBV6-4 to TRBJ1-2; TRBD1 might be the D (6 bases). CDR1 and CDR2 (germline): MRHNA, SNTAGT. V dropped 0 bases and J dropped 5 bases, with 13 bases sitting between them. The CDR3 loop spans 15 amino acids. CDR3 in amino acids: CASSDSRGRGYGYTF. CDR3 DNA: TGTGCCAGCAGTGACTCCAGGGGACGAGGATATGGCTACACCTTC.

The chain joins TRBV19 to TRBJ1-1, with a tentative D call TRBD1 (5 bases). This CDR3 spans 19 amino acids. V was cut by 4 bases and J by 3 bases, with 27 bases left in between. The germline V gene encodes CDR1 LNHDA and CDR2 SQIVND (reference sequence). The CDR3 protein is CASSKATTGVRSMDTEAFF. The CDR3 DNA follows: TGTGCCAGTAGTAAGGCCACAACAGGTGTAAGGAGTATGGACACTGAAGCTTTCTTT.

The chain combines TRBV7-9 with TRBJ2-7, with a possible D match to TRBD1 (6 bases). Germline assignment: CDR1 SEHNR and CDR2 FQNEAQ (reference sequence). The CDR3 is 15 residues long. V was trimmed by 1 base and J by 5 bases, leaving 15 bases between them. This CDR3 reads CASSLGAGEGDEQYF. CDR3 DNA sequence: TGTGCCAGCAGCTTAGGGGCAGGGGAAGGAGACGAGCAGTACTTC.

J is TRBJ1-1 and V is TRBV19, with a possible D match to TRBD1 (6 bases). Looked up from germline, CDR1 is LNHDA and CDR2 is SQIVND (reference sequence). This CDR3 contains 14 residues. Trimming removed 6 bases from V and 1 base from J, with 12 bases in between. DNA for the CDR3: TGTGCCAGTAGGTACAGGGCCCAGAACACTGAAGCTTTCTTT. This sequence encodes CASRYRAQNTEAFF.

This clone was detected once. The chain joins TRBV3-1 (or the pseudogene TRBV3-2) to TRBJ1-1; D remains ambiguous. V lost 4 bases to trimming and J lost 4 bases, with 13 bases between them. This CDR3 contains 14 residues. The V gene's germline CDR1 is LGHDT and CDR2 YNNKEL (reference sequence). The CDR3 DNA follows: TGTGCCAGCAGCCGACTTAGGAGCGGCACTGAAGCTTTCTTT. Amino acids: CASSRLRSGTEAFF.

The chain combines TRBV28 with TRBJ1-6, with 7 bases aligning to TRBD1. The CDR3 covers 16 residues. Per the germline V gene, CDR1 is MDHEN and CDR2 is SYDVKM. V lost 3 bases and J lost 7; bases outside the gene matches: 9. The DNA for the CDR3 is TGTGCCAGCAGTTTCCCCAAGGGACAGAAAAATTCACCCCTCCACTTT. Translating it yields CASSFPKGQKNSPLHF.

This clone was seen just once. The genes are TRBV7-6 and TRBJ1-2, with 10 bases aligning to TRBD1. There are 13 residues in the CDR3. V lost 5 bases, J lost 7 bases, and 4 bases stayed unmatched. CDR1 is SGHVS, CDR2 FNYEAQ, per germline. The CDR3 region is CASSLGQGSGYTF. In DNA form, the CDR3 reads TGTGCCAGCAGCCTGGGACAGGGGAGTGGCTACACCTTC.

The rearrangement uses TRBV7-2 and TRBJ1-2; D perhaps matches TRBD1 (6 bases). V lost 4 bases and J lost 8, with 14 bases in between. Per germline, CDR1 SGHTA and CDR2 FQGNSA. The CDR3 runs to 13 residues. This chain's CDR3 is CASSSSGGLGYTF. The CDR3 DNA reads TGTGCCAGCAGCTCCAGCGGGGGCCTGGGCTACACCTTC.

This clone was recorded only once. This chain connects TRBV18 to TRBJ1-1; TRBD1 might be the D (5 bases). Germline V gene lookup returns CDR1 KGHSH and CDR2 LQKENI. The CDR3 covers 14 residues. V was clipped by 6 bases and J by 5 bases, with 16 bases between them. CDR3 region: CASSLSRGETEAFF. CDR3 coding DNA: TGTGCCAGCTCCCTTTCCCGGGGGGAGACTGAAGCTTTCTTT.

CDR3 loop: CASTPDGGSRTDTQYF. The CDR3 DNA is TGTGCCAGCACCCCGGACGGCGGGAGTAGGACAGATACGCAGTATTTT. This rearrangement joins TRBV11-2 to TRBJ2-3, with 7 bases lining up with TRBD2. J was trimmed by 3 bases and V by 7 bases; bases with no gene match: 13. This CDR3 comprises 16 residues. Germline V gene lookup returns CDR1 SGHAT and CDR2 FQNNGV.

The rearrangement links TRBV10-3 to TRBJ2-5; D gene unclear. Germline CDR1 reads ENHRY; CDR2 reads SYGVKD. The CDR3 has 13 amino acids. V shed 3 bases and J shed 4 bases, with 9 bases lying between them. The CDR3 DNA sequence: TGTGCCATCAGTGATGGAGCCAGAGAGACCCAGTACTTC. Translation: CAISDGARETQYF.

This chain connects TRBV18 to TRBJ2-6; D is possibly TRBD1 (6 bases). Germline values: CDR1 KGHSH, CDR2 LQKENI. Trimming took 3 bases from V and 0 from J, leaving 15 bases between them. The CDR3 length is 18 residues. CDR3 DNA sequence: TGTGCCAGCTCACCCCGACAGGAGTTCATCTCTGGGGCCAACGTCCTGACTTTC. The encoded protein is CASSPRQEFISGANVLTF.

CDR3 sequence reads: CAWSVRAGVVDTQYF. CDR3 nucleotide sequence: TGTGCCTGGAGTGTACGAGCGGGAGTGGTAGATACGCAGTATTTT. V gene TRBV30 combines with J gene TRBJ2-3; TRBD2 aligns across 8 bases. The V gene end was trimmed by 0 bases and the J gene end by 5 bases; junction bases not matched to a gene: 7. Germline-derived CDR1 and CDR2 are GTSNPN and SVGIG (reference sequence). This CDR3 spans 15 amino acids.

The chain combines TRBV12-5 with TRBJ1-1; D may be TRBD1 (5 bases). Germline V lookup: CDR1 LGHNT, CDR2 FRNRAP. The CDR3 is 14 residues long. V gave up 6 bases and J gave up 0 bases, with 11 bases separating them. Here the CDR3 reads CASGEEGMNTEAFF. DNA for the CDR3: TGTGCTAGTGGGGAGGAGGGGATGAACACTGAAGCTTTCTTT.